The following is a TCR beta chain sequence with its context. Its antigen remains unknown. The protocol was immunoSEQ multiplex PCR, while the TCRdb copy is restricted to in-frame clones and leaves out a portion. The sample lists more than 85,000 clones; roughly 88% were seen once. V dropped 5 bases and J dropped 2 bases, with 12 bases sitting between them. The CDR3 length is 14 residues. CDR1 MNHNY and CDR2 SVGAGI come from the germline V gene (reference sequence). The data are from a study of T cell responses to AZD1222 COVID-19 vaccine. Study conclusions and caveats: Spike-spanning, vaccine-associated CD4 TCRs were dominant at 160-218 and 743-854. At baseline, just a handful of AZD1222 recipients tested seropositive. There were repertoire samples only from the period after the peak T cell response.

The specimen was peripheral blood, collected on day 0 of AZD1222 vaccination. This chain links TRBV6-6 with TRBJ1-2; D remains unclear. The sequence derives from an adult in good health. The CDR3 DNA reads TGTGCCAGCAGTCCGGACGGGAGAAACTATGGCTACACCTTC. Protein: CASSPDGRNYGYTF.